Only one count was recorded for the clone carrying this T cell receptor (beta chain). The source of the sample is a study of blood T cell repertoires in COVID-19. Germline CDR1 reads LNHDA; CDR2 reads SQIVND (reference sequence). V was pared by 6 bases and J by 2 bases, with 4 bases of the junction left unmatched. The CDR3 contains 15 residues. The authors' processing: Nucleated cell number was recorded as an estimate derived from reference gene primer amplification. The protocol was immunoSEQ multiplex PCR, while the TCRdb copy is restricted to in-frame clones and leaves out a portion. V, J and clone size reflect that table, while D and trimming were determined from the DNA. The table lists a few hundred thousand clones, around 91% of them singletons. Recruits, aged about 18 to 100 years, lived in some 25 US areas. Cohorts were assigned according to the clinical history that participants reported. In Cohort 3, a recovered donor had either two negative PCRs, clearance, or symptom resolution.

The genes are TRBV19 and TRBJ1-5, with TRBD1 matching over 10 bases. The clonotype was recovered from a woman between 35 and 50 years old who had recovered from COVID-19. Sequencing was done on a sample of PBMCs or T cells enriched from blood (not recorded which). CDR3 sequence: CASRGTGDGNQPQHF. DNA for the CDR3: TGTGCCAGTAGGGGGACAGGGGACGGCAATCAGCCCCAGCATTTT.